Detailed here is one TCR beta chain. This sample was taken from a study of blood T cell repertoires in COVID-19. On the study more broadly: COVID-19 samples collected from the United States, Italy and Spain covered acute and convalescent phases. Sample material is recorded as cDNA or gDNA derived from T cells, B-cell-depleted T cells, or PBMCs.

With 2 bases removed from V and 2 bases from J, the gap between germline ends came to 15 bases. Germline values: CDR1 ENHRY, CDR2 SYGVKD. This CDR3 is built from 17 residues. Data came from immunoSEQ multiplex PCR; TCRdb stores just in-frame clones and leaves some out. The sample comprises 150,000 to 190,000 clones, roughly 72% of which are singletons, and roughly 3.5% rests with the top ten. Sequencing was carried out using peripheral blood. This TCR was sampled from a woman older than 75 with acute or convalescent COVID-19. The chain uses TRBV10-3 and TRBJ2-2, with a weak D call TRBD1 (5 bases). The CDR3: CAISEALGQANTGELFF. The DNA for the CDR3 is TGTGCCATCAGTGAGGCCCTGGGGCAAGCAAACACCGGGGAGCTGTTTTTT.